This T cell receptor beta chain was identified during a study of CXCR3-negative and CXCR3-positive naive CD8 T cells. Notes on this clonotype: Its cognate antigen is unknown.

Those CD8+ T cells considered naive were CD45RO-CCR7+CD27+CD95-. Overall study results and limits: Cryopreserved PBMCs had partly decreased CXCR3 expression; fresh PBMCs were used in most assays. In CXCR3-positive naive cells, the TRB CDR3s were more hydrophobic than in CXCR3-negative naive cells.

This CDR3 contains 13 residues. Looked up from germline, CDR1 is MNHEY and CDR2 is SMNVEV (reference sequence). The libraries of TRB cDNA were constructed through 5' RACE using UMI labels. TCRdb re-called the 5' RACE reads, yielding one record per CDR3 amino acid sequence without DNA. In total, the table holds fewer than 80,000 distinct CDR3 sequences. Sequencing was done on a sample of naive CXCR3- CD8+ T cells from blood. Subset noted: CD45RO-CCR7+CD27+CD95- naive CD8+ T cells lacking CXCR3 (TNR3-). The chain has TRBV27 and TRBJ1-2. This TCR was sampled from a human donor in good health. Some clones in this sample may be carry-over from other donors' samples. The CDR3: CASSLGQNYGYTF.